The 23 T cell receptor beta chains below were found in one sample sequenced in a study of T cell repertoires in cytomegalovirus infection. These TCRs are of unknown antigen specificity. TCRdb reanalysed the reads using MiXCR and keeps one entry per CDR3 protein. The sample lists roughly 60,000 distinct CDR3 sequences, about 30% occurring once. Source material: PBMCs, sequenced either directly or after in vitro stimulation (not recorded which). The receptors stem from a human donor in good health (CMV status not recorded). Some clones in this sample may be carry-over from other donors' samples.

V and J are TRBV4-1 and TRBJ2-3; TRBD2 aligns across 8 bases. Trimming took 6 bases from V and 0 from J; bases not matched to a gene: 5. The CDR3 covers 15 residues. Germline V lookup: CDR1 MGHRA, CDR2 YSYEKL. CDR3 amino acids: CASRPGGISTDTQYF. The CDR3 nucleotides read TGCGCCAGCAGACCGGGGGGGATTAGCACAGATACGCAGTATTTT.

The rearrangement joins TRBV3-1 to TRBJ1-4; D not certain. Trimming shortened V by 3 bases and J by 0 bases, and 14 bases separated the two germline ends. Germline V CDR1 and CDR2: LGHDT, YNNKEL (reference sequence). CDR3 length: 17 amino acids. CDR3: CASSHKLQYSTNEKLFF. CDR3 in DNA: TGTGCCAGCAGCCATAAACTACAGTACTCAACTAATGAAAAACTGTTTTTT. The full variable domain, completed using reference TRBV3-1 and TRBJ1-4, is DTAVSQTPKYLVTQMGNDKSIKCEQNLGHDTMYWYKQDSKKFLKIMFSYNNKELIINETVPNRFSPKSPDKAHLNLHINSLELGDSAVYFCASSHKLQYSTNEKLFFGSGTQLSVL.

The chain combines TRBV14 with TRBJ1-3; D gene uncertain. V lost 4 bases to trimming and J lost 0 bases, with 13 bases between them. CDR3 length: 16 residues. The germline V gene has CDR1 SGHDN and CDR2 FVKESK. The DNA of the CDR3 is TGTGCCAGCAGCCCTTGGACGGTGAGCTCTGGAAACACCATATATTTT. Amino acids: CASSPWTVSSGNTIYF.

V and J are TRBV6-8 and TRBJ2-7; TRBD2 matches 8 bases. With 6 bases clipped from V and 4 bases from J, the junction kept 11 bases outside the gene matches. The CDR3 runs 15 residues. Germline-derived CDR1 and CDR2 are MNHGY and SAAAGT. The CDR3 loop is CASRGEREFYYEQYF. CDR3 sequence (DNA): TGTGCCAGCAGGGGGGAGCGGGAGTTCTATTACGAGCAGTACTTC.

This sequence joins TRBV12-3 or TRBV12-4 and TRBJ1-1; TRBD1 might be the D (5 bases). The CDR3 is 16 amino acids. Trimming removed 6 bases at V and 4 bases at J, with 21 bases between. CDR3 sequence: CASSLDSWSSSTEAFF. In DNA, the CDR3 is TGTGCCAGCAGCCTCGACAGCTGGTCTTCGAGCACTGAAGCTTTCTTT.

This clonotype showed up just a few times. The chain carries TRBV6-1 and TRBJ2-3; TRBD1 or TRBD2 may be the D gene (5 bases each). V was shortened by 0 bases and J by 2 bases, with 9 bases between the two germline ends. The CDR3 contains 15 residues. Germline V CDR1 and CDR2: MNHNS, SASEGT. The CDR3 spells CASSEAPGTTDTQYF. CDR3 DNA: TGTGCCAGCAGTGAAGCCCCCGGGACCACAGATACGCAGTATTTT.

A few counts support this clonotype. V is TRBV7-6 and J is TRBJ2-7, with 7 nucleotides matching TRBD1. Losses at the gene ends were 5 bases for V and 5 bases for J; bases not matched to a gene: 9. The CDR3 spans 14 residues. Per the germline V gene, CDR1 is SGHVS and CDR2 is FNYEAQ. The CDR3 is CASSPRQGRNEQYF. DNA of the CDR3: TGTGCCAGCAGCCCCAGACAGGGACGCAACGAGCAGTACTTC.

This clonotype was seen a handful of times. CDR3 region: CAISKDSNSPLHF. CDR3 bases: TGTGCCATCAGTAAGGACAGCAATTCACCCCTCCACTTT. The chain couples TRBV10-3 to TRBJ1-6; maybe TRBD1 (6 bases). V dropped 5 bases and J dropped 7 bases, with 9 bases sitting between them. Germline CDR1 and CDR2: ENHRY and SYGVKD. This CDR3 contains 13 residues.

The chain employs TRBV25-1 and TRBJ2-7; 8 bases fit TRBD1. V was pared by 4 bases and J by 3 bases, with 8 bases of the junction left unmatched. CDR1 is MGHDK, CDR2 SYGVNS, per germline. The CDR3 loop spans 15 amino acids. As DNA, the CDR3 is TGTGCCAGCAGTGGAACCGGGACAGGCCTCTACGAGCAGTACTTC. Translated, it gives CASSGTGTGLYEQYF.

This clonotype came up many times. This chain uses TRBV7-6 with TRBJ1-4; D uncertain. The length of the CDR3 is 15 residues. Trimming pared 6 bases from V and 7 bases from J, leaving 18 bases between. Germline V gives CDR1 SGHVS, CDR2 FNYEAQ. The CDR3 sequence: CASSLDLKGGEKLFF. The CDR3, as DNA: TGTGCCAGCAGTTTGGACCTCAAAGGAGGTGAAAAACTGTTTTTT.

CDR3 region: CASSRGGDNEQFF. The CDR3 DNA sequence: TGTGCCAGCAGCCGCGGGGGGGACAATGAGCAGTTCTTC. The V call is TRBV6-6, the J call TRBJ2-1; 9 nucleotides line up with TRBD2. After removal of 6 bases from V and 5 bases from J, the junction contained 2 bases not matched to a gene. This CDR3 region has 13 residues. Germline lookup yields CDR1 MNHNY and CDR2 SVGAGI (reference sequence).

This clonotype was counted only a few times. V and J are TRBV7-8 and TRBJ2-3; no clear D gene. CDR1 is SGHVS and CDR2 is FQNEAQ in the germline V gene. CDR3 length: 12 residues. V was shortened by 3 bases and J by 6 bases, with 7 bases between the two germline ends. The chain's CDR3 is CASSLGADTQYF. The CDR3 nucleotides are TGTGCCAGCAGCTTGGGCGCGGATACGCAGTATTTT. Combining the CDR3 with reference TRBV7-8 and TRBJ2-3 gives the whole variable domain GAGVSQSPRYKVAKRGQDVALRCDPISGHVSLFWYQQALGQGPEFLTYFQNEAQLDKSGLPSDRFFAERPEGSVSTLKIQRTQQEDSAVYLCASSLGADTQYFGPGTRLTVL.

This clonotype turned up a few times. The chain recombines TRBV7-2 with TRBJ2-3; the match to TRBD2 covers 10 bases. The V gene's germline CDR1 is SGHTA and CDR2 FQGNSA. V dropped 5 bases and J dropped 1; count of bases not matched to a gene: 12. This CDR3 is built from 18 residues. The CDR3: CASSPTPVLAGGTDTQYF. The CDR3 nucleotides are TGTGCCAGCAGCCCTACCCCCGTTCTAGCGGGGGGCACAGATACGCAGTATTTT.

The chain joins TRBV11-2 to TRBJ2-1; TRBD2 aligns across 9 bases. This CDR3 has 14 amino acids. The germline gives CDR1 SGHAT, CDR2 FQNNGV. Losses at the gene ends were 6 bases for V and 12 bases for J; bases not matched to a gene: 12. CDR3 DNA: TGTGCCAGCAGGCCGGGACTAGCCCCTACAGGGCAGTTCTTC. This encodes CASRPGLAPTGQFF.

This clonotype was counted ten times or more. The V gene is TRBV5-5, the J gene TRBJ2-1, with D unresolved. The CDR3 runs to 16 residues. The germline V gene has CDR1 SGHKS and CDR2 YYEKEE (reference sequence). Trimming stripped 0 bases from V and 4 bases from J, with 14 bases between. CDR3 bases: TGTGCCAGCAGCTTGGGGGTAAACACCCCATACAATGAGCAGTTCTTC. Its translation: CASSLGVNTPYNEQFF.

This rearrangement joins TRBV12-3 or TRBV12-4 to TRBJ2-7; TRBD2 matches at 8 bases. This CDR3 is 15 amino acids long. The V segment lost 3 bases and the J segment 0 bases; nucleotides outside the gene matches: 4. CDR3 nucleotides: TGTGCCAGCAGTTTGGGAGCGGGAGCCTCCTACGAGCAGTACTTC. Amino acid sequence: CASSLGAGASYEQYF.

This clonotype was counted between two and nine times. The chain has TRBV19 and TRBJ2-2; perhaps TRBD2 as D (6 bases). Trimming left V 5 bases short and J 1 base short, with 17 bases between. CDR3 length: 17 amino acids. Germline CDR1 LNHDA, CDR2 SQIVND (reference sequence). CDR3 bases: TGTGCCAGTAGTCCTCTGGGGCTAGCGAAGAACACCGGGGAGCTGTTTTTT. Translating gives CASSPLGLAKNTGELFF.

This chain connects TRBV15 to TRBJ2-1; D is uncertain. Deletions cut 3 bases from V and 0 bases from J, with 15 bases between. This CDR3 spans 17 amino acids. Germline-derived CDR1 and CDR2 are LNHNV and YYDKDF (reference sequence). CDR3 loop: CATSREKHLNSYNEQFF. The CDR3 DNA is TGTGCCACCAGCAGGGAGAAACACCTTAACTCCTACAATGAGCAGTTCTTC.

The chain links TRBV6-6 to TRBJ2-7; TRBD1 aligns across 7 bases. The germline V gene encodes CDR1 MNHNY and CDR2 SVGAGI (reference sequence). The V gene end was trimmed by 1 base and the J gene end by 2 bases; junction bases not matched to a gene: 5. This CDR3 region has 15 residues. CDR3: CASSYFSTGPYEQYF. The CDR3 DNA follows: TGTGCCAGCAGTTACTTTTCGACAGGGCCCTACGAGCAGTACTTC.

This clonotype has more than one count but fewer than ten. The V and J genes are TRBV4-1 and TRBJ2-7, with D perhaps matching TRBD1 (6 bases). V lost 0 bases and J lost 3, with 12 bases in between. The CDR3 is made up of 15 amino acids. From germline, CDR1 is MGHRA and CDR2 YSYEKL. The CDR3 loop is CASSQEGQGNYEQYF. CDR3 sequence (DNA): TGCGCCAGCAGCCAAGAGGGGCAGGGGAACTACGAGCAGTACTTC.

The chain is built from TRBV12-3 or TRBV12-4 and TRBJ2-1, with D possibly matching TRBD1 (5 bases). The CDR3 length is 13 residues. V gave up 7 bases and J gave up 12 bases, with 19 bases separating them. As DNA, the CDR3 is TGTGCCAGCACAGGGCTGGCGTCCGCATGGCAGTTCTTC. Residues: CASTGLASAWQFF.

This clonotype was found many times. V usage is TRBV28 and J usage is TRBJ2-3; TRBD2 is a possible D gene (5 bases). The V end lost 4 bases, the J end lost 3 bases, and 14 bases lay between the germline ends. This CDR3 has 15 amino acids. The germline V gene has CDR1 MDHEN and CDR2 SYDVKM. This chain's CDR3 is CASSSPPDLTDTQYF. CDR3 DNA: TGTGCCAGCAGTTCACCCCCGGACTTAACAGATACGCAGTATTTT.

The chain has TRBV11-2 and TRBJ2-1; 8 bases match TRBD2. In germline, CDR1 is SGHAT, CDR2 FQNNGV. The CDR3 consists of 16 residues. V lost 6 bases and J lost 2; bases outside the gene matches: 9. CDR3 nucleotide sequence: TGTGCCAGCAGGTCACTGGCGGGGGGCCCCTACAATGAGCAGTTCTTC. As protein: CASRSLAGGPYNEQFF.